One sample yielded the 10 T cell receptor beta chains listed below, sequenced in a study of monozygotic twins with inflammatory bowel disease. TCRdb reprocessed the 5' RACE reads and stores each CDR3 protein as one record, lacking DNA. The record lists over 200,000 distinct CDR3 sequences, of which the ten most abundant hold under 8.5%. The specimen was blood. These receptor sequences come from a human donor with ulcerative colitis or Crohn's disease, or a healthy co-twin of an affected twin (not recorded which).

The CDR3 here is CASSRTGTNEKLFF. This sequence joins TRBV5-1 and TRBJ1-4; TCRdb names TRBD1, which stays unverified in the absence of DNA. This CDR3 is built from 14 residues. CDR1 is SGHRS, CDR2 YFSETQ, per germline.

The chain has TRBV5-4 and TRBJ2-2; the D call from TCRdb, TRBD2, cannot be confirmed without DNA. The CDR3 consists of 16 residues. Germline CDR1 reads SGHNT; CDR2 reads YYREEE (reference sequence). CDR3 sequence: CASSLALAGVTGELFF.

J is TRBJ1-4 and V is TRBV4-1. CDR1 and CDR2 from the germline V gene are MGHRA and YSYEKL. The CDR3 has 14 residues. The CDR3 loop is CASSLAVKREKLFF.

This chain joins TRBV12-3 or TRBV12-4 and TRBJ1-3; the D call from TCRdb, TRBD1, cannot be confirmed without DNA. The CDR3 has 15 residues. CDR3 residues: CASSSQGVSGNTIYF.

The chain couples TRBV12-3 or TRBV12-4 to TRBJ2-3. This CDR3 region has 16 residues. The CDR3 sequence: CASSPNNRLRTDTQYF.

The chain uses TRBV7-9 and TRBJ1-1; TCRdb's D call of TRBD1 is untestable without DNA. The CDR3 sequence is 14 residues long. CDR1 and CDR2 (germline): SEHNR, FQNEAQ (reference sequence). CDR3 protein: CASRQQGGYTEAFF. The full variable domain, with the rest looked up from reference TRBV7-9 and TRBJ1-1, is DTGVSQNPRHKITKRGQNVTFRCDPISEHNRLYWYRQTLGQGPEFLTYFQNEAQLEKSRLLSDRFSAERPKGSFSTLEIQRTEQGDSAMYLCASRQQGGYTEAFFGQGTRLTVV.

The chain has TRBV12-3 or TRBV12-4 and TRBJ2-1. The CDR3 runs 16 residues. The CDR3 loop reads CASSLDVGGSYNEQFF.

The J gene is TRBJ1-1, the V gene TRBV18; TCRdb's assignment of TRBD1 cannot be checked, as there is no DNA. Germline loops: CDR1 KGHSH, CDR2 LQKENI. The CDR3 length is 15 residues. CDR3 region: CASSPQGQGGTEAFF. Full variable domain (missing parts from reference TRBV18 and TRBJ1-1): NAGVMQNPRHLVRRRGQEARLRCSPMKGHSHVYWYRQLPEEGLKFMVYLQKENIIDESGMPKERFSAEFPKEGPSILRIQQVVRGDSAAYFCASSPQGQGGTEAFFGQGTRLTVV.

This sequence joins TRBV6-5 and TRBJ2-2; TCRdb names TRBD2, which stays unverified in the absence of DNA. From germline, CDR1 is MNHEY and CDR2 SVGAGI. The CDR3 length is 13 residues. CDR3 loop: CASAGTRAGELFF.

This chain's CDR3 is CASRPAGNEQFF. This rearrangement joins TRBV7-2 to TRBJ2-1; absent DNA, TCRdb's TRBD2 call cannot be checked. Germline loops: CDR1 SGHTA, CDR2 FQGNSA. The CDR3 sequence is 12 residues long.